These 13 T cell receptor beta chains originate from one sample sequenced in a study of T cell responses to AZD1222 COVID-19 vaccine. Clones were read by immunoSEQ multiplex PCR, and TCRdb kept only the in-frame ones, dropping some. The table records 80,000 or so clones, around 90% of them present only once. Sequencing used peripheral blood, obtained on day 0 of MenACWY control vaccination. Source of these receptors: an adult in good health.

J is TRBJ2-6 and V is TRBV2; D remains unclear. The CDR3 runs to 11 residues. CDR1 is SNHLY, CDR2 FYNNEI, per germline. Trimming stripped 3 bases from V and 15 bases from J, with 9 bases between. Here the CDR3 DNA reads TGTGCCAGCAGTGAGGGGTGGGACCTGACTTTC. Its protein product is CASSEGWDLTF.

The chain uses TRBV19 and TRBJ1-1, with D uncertain. The V end lost 5 bases, the J end lost 12 bases, and 13 bases lay between the germline ends. Germline values: CDR1 LNHDA, CDR2 SQIVND (reference sequence). The CDR3 sequence is 11 residues long. The CDR3 region is CASSATRRTFF. The CDR3 nucleotides are TGTGCCAGTAGTGCAACCAGGCGGACTTTCTTT.

V and J are TRBV28 and TRBJ1-4; weak D call: TRBD1 (5 bases). The germline CDR1 and CDR2 sequences are MDHEN and SYDVKM. V gave up 3 bases and J gave up 8 bases, with 13 bases separating them. The length of the CDR3 is 14 residues. The CDR3 DNA reads TGTGCCAGCAGTTTCAGGCAGGGTATCGAAAAACTGTTTTTT. Translating gives CASSFRQGIEKLFF.

The V and J genes are TRBV24-1 and TRBJ2-1; 7 bases line up with TRBD2. CDR1 and CDR2 from the germline V gene are KGHDR and SFDVKD. The J segment lost 4 bases and the V segment lost 4 bases, leaving 12 bases of the junction unmatched. The CDR3 extends over 17 amino acids. In nucleotides, the CDR3 is TGTGCCACCAGTGACCAGGGATATGGGCGGGAGTACAATGAGCAGTTCTTC. Amino acid sequence: CATSDQGYGREYNEQFF.

V and J are TRBV9 and TRBJ2-7; D is uncertain. The germline V gene encodes CDR1 SGDLS and CDR2 YYNGEE. This CDR3 has 11 amino acids. V was cut by 3 bases and J by 5 bases, with 6 bases left in between. CDR3 protein: CASSDRDEQYF. The CDR3 DNA sequence: TGTGCCAGCAGCGACAGAGACGAGCAGTACTTC.

The rearrangement joins TRBV5-4 to TRBJ2-3; D is undetermined. CDR1 and CDR2 (germline): SGHNT, YYREEE (reference sequence). V was cut by 0 bases and J by 1 base, with 9 bases left in between. CDR3 length equals 15 residues. CDR3 sequence: CASSLELTGTDTQYF. DNA for the CDR3: TGTGCCAGCAGCTTGGAGCTAACCGGCACAGATACGCAGTATTTT.

This clone has just a few counts. In DNA form, the CDR3 reads TGCGCCAGCAGCTCTGGAAGTAGCGGGTTAAGTTACAATGAGCAGTTCTTC. Translating gives CASSSGSSGLSYNEQFF. This chain joins TRBV5-1 and TRBJ2-1, with TRBD2 matching 7 bases. V shed 3 bases, J shed 4 bases, and the junction held 13 bases outside the gene matches. Germline assignment: CDR1 SGHRS and CDR2 YFSETQ. CDR3 length: 17 residues.

This chain connects TRBV7-9 to TRBJ1-1; 12 bases are shared with TRBD1. Germline V gene sequence: CDR1 SEHNR, CDR2 FQNEAQ (reference sequence). The CDR3 is made up of 16 amino acids. After removal of 4 bases from V and 3 bases from J, the junction contained 6 bases not matched to a gene. This CDR3 is CASSSGQGARYTEAFF. Written as DNA, the CDR3 is TGTGCCAGCAGCTCGGGACAGGGGGCAAGATACACTGAAGCTTTCTTT.

The chain couples TRBV6-5 to TRBJ2-1, with D hard to call. The germline V gene has CDR1 MNHEY and CDR2 SVGAGI. Trimming pared 4 bases from V and 1 base from J, leaving 14 bases between. The CDR3 covers 16 residues. The CDR3 bases are TGTGCCAGCAGTTCCGGACCGACCCGATCCTACAATGAGCAGTTCTTC. This sequence encodes CASSSGPTRSYNEQFF.

This rearrangement joins TRBV19 to TRBJ1-1; no firm D call. The V end lost 4 bases, the J end lost 8 bases, and 11 bases lay between the germline ends. From germline, CDR1 is LNHDA and CDR2 SQIVND (reference sequence). The CDR3 extends over 12 amino acids. CDR3 nucleotides: TGTGCCAGTAGTACGGATCGGCCGGAAGCTTTCTTT. Its protein product is CASSTDRPEAFF.

The chain is built from TRBV19 and TRBJ2-1; TRBD2 aligns across 10 bases. V gave up 10 bases and J gave up 2 bases; unmatched junction bases: 5. There are 14 residues in the CDR3. CDR1 and CDR2 from the germline V gene are LNHDA and SQIVND (reference sequence). The CDR3 reads CATLAGGTYNEQFF. DNA of the CDR3: TGTGCCACATTAGCGGGAGGCACCTACAATGAGCAGTTCTTC. Full variable domain (remainder filled in from reference TRBV19 and TRBJ2-1): DGGITQSPKYLFRKEGQNVTLSCEQNLNHDAMYWYRQDPGQGLRLIYYSQIVNDFQKGDIAEGYSVSREKKESFPLTVTSAQKNPTAFYLCATLAGGTYNEQFFGPGTRLTVL.

CDR3 bases: TGTGCCAGCTCACCAGGGTCCCAAGAGACCCAGTACTTC. Its protein product is CASSPGSQETQYF. The chain links TRBV18 to TRBJ2-5; no firm D call. V lost 2 bases to trimming and J lost 1 base, with 5 bases between them. CDR1 is KGHSH, CDR2 LQKENI, per germline. This CDR3 has 13 amino acids.

The CDR3 protein is CASSMQGGYEQYF. For the CDR3, the DNA is TGTGCCAGTAGTATGCAAGGGGGCTACGAGCAGTACTTC. J is TRBJ2-7 and V is TRBV19, with D possibly matching TRBD1 (6 bases). Trimming shortened V by 3 bases and J by 3 bases, and 9 bases separated the two germline ends. CDR1 is LNHDA, CDR2 SQIVND, per germline (reference sequence). The CDR3 has 13 residues.